These 23 T cell receptor beta chains were sequenced from one sample in a study of blood T cell repertoires in COVID-19. Method: immunoSEQ multiplex PCR; TCRdb's copy keeps in-frame clones and lacks some. Here the sample spans fewer than 250,000 clones, under 90% being singletons. The sequencing sample was made of PBMCs or T cells enriched from blood (not recorded which). These receptors all stem from a woman aged 40 to 50 who had been exposed to COVID-19.

J is TRBJ1-6 and V is TRBV15; D is undetermined. Germline CDR1 LNHNV, CDR2 YYDKDF (reference sequence). Trimming stripped 3 bases from V and 7 bases from J, with 19 bases between. The CDR3 contains 17 residues. CDR3 DNA: TGTGCCACCAGCAGGGCATGGACTAATGGAGACAATTCACCCCTCCACTTT. Translated, it gives CATSRAWTNGDNSPLHF.

The rearrangement uses TRBV24-1 and TRBJ2-7, with TRBD2 matching over 7 bases. Unmatched junction bases numbered 8, after V lost 3 bases and J lost 1 base. Germline values: CDR1 KGHDR, CDR2 SFDVKD. The CDR3 spans 16 residues. The CDR3 reads CATSDLGEGRSYEQYF. CDR3 DNA: TGTGCCACCAGTGATCTAGGGGAGGGAAGGTCCTACGAGCAGTACTTC.

The chain is built from TRBV4-3 and TRBJ1-1; D call uncertain. V lost 2 bases, J lost 5 bases, and 9 bases lay in between. There are 13 residues in the CDR3. Germline CDR1 LGHNA, CDR2 YSLEER. CDR3 amino acids: CASSQFGGTEAFF. In nucleotides, the CDR3 is TGCGCCAGCAGCCAATTTGGAGGGACTGAAGCTTTCTTT.

This clone has just one count. The gene calls are TRBV24-1 and TRBJ2-5, with 12 bases lining up with TRBD2. There are 14 residues in the CDR3. The trim removed 5 bases at V and 5 bases at J, leaving 2 bases unmatched. Per germline, CDR1 KGHDR and CDR2 SFDVKD. Here the CDR3 reads CATSGTSGVETQYF. As DNA, the CDR3 is TGTGCCACCAGTGGGACTAGCGGGGTGGAGACCCAGTACTTC.

The chain has TRBV6-5 and TRBJ1-3; TRBD1 is a possible D gene (5 bases). Germline V CDR1 and CDR2: MNHEY, SVGAGI. This CDR3 region has 13 residues. The germline V and J ends were trimmed by 6 bases and 2 bases, with 8 bases remaining between them. The CDR3 loop is CASSRQTGNTIYF. Here the CDR3 DNA reads TGTGCCAGCAGCCGACAGACTGGAAACACCATATATTTT.

V and J are TRBV7-2 and TRBJ2-2; D not certain. Per the germline V gene, CDR1 is SGHTA and CDR2 is FQGNSA. V was shortened by 2 bases and J by 0 bases, with 7 bases between the two germline ends. The CDR3 covers 15 residues. CDR3 nucleotide sequence: TGTGCCAGCAGCTTACAAGCGCCGAACACCGGGGAGCTGTTTTTT. It is translated as CASSLQAPNTGELFF.

The rearrangement uses TRBV5-1 and TRBJ2-1; TRBD2 matches at 7 bases. This CDR3 is built from 16 residues. Germline V CDR1 and CDR2: SGHRS, YFSETQ. V gave up 0 bases and J gave up 1 base; unmatched junction bases: 4. CDR3 sequence: CASSLEAGPSYNEQFF. The CDR3 DNA is TGCGCCAGCAGCTTGGAAGCGGGACCGTCCTACAATGAGCAGTTCTTC.

The V call is TRBV7-3, the J call TRBJ2-4; D might be TRBD2 (5 bases). The CDR3 is 16 amino acids. Germline-derived CDR1 and CDR2 are SGHTA and FQGTGA. V was cut by 3 bases and J by 0 bases, with 12 bases left in between. The CDR3 sequence is CASSFGADGAKNIQYF. The CDR3, as DNA: TGTGCCAGCAGCTTTGGAGCGGATGGAGCCAAAAACATTCAGTACTTC.

The genes are TRBV7-3 and TRBJ2-5; maybe TRBD2 (5 bases). CDR1 SGHTA and CDR2 FQGTGA come from the germline V gene. Trimming removed 0 bases at V and 4 bases at J, with 12 bases between. The CDR3 contains 15 residues. The chain's CDR3 is CASSLTSAGRETQYF. The CDR3 coding sequence is TGTGCCAGCAGCTTAACTAGCGCAGGTCGAGAGACCCAGTACTTC.

The rearrangement links TRBV11-1 to TRBJ2-7, with 7 bases aligning to TRBD2. The J segment lost 6 bases and the V segment lost 6 bases, leaving 2 bases of the junction unmatched. Germline V gene data show CDR1 as SGHAT and CDR2 as FQDESV (reference sequence). The CDR3 loop spans 11 amino acids. The CDR3 DNA is TGTGCCAGCAGGGGAGGGGTCGAGCAGTACTTC. Protein: CASRGGVEQYF.

The chain recombines TRBV19 with TRBJ1-5, with D possibly matching TRBD1 (6 bases). V gave up 5 bases and J gave up 6 bases, with 14 bases separating them. This CDR3 region has 14 residues. Germline-derived CDR1 and CDR2 are LNHDA and SQIVND (reference sequence). The CDR3 nucleotides read TGTGCCAGTAGTCAGACGGGGGGCTTTCAGCCCCAGCATTTT. This translates into CASSQTGGFQPQHF.

The genes are TRBV7-8 and TRBJ1-2; D unresolved. CDR3 length equals 15 residues. Germline CDR1 reads SGHVS; CDR2 reads FQNEAQ. V was pared by 5 bases and J by 0 bases, with 13 bases between. The CDR3 DNA follows: TGTGCCAGCAGCCCCTCCCAGGAAACTAACTATGGCTACACCTTC. As protein: CASSPSQETNYGYTF. The full variable domain, with the rest looked up from reference TRBV7-8 and TRBJ1-2, is GAGVSQSPRYKVAKRGQDVALRCDPISGHVSLFWYQQALGQGPEFLTYFQNEAQLDKSGLPSDRFFAERPEGSVSTLKIQRTQQEDSAVYLCASSPSQETNYGYTFGSGTRLTVV.

CDR3 loop: CASSLEPGYEQYF. CDR3 coding DNA: TGCGCCAGCAGCTTGGAACCAGGTTACGAGCAGTACTTC. The V call is TRBV5-1, the J call TRBJ2-7; D not resolved. Germline-derived CDR1 and CDR2 are SGHRS and YFSETQ. The CDR3 runs 13 residues. The germline V and J ends were trimmed by 0 bases and 4 bases, with 8 bases remaining between them. The full variable domain, completed using reference TRBV5-1 and TRBJ2-7, is KAGVTQTPRYLIKTRGQQVTLSCSPISGHRSVSWYQQTPGQGLQFLFEYFSETQRNKGNFPGRFSGRQFSNSRSEMNVSTLELGDSALYLCASSLEPGYEQYFGPGTRLTVT.

The chain employs TRBV28 and TRBJ2-5; TRBD2 might be the D (6 bases). The CDR3 covers 15 residues. Trimming shortened V by 3 bases and J by 1 base, and 12 bases separated the two germline ends. Germline assignment: CDR1 MDHEN and CDR2 SYDVKM. The CDR3, as DNA: TGTGCCAGCAGTTTTGGCGGGGCCGCCCAAGAGACCCAGTACTTC. It is translated as CASSFGGAAQETQYF.

The chain employs TRBV6-1 and TRBJ2-7; D call uncertain. This CDR3 spans 13 amino acids. The V end lost 1 base, the J end lost 5 bases, and 9 bases lay between the germline ends. Germline assignment: CDR1 MNHNS and CDR2 SASEGT. The CDR3 coding sequence is TGTGCCAGCAGTGAAGGCAGGTCTAACGAGCAGTACTTC. This gives the protein CASSEGRSNEQYF.

The chain carries TRBV2 and TRBJ2-7; D gene uncertain. Germline CDR1 and CDR2: SNHLY and FYNNEI. This CDR3 has 18 residues. The germline V and J ends were trimmed by 2 bases and 1 base, with 21 bases remaining between them. CDR3 sequence reads: CASSEQFKPRIPSYEQYF. The CDR3 DNA reads as TGTGCCAGCAGTGAACAGTTTAAGCCGAGGATACCATCCTACGAGCAGTACTTC. Based on the CDR3 plus reference TRBV2 and TRBJ2-7, the full variable domain is EPEVTQTPSHQVTQMGQEVILRCVPISNHLYFYWYRQILGQKVEFLVSFYNNEISEKSEIFDDQFSVERPDGSNFTLKIRSTKLEDSAMYFCASSEQFKPRIPSYEQYFGPGTRLTVT.

This clone is a singleton in its sample. The gene calls are TRBV30 and TRBJ2-3; tentative D call: TRBD1 (6 bases). The CDR3 spans 14 residues. CDR1 and CDR2 from the germline V gene are GTSNPN and SVGIG (reference sequence). Trimming removed 1 base at V and 1 base at J, with 9 bases between. The CDR3 spells CAWSGGHRTDTQYF. The CDR3 DNA sequence: TGTGCCTGGAGTGGGGGGCACCGCACAGATACGCAGTATTTT.

This sequence joins TRBV9 and TRBJ1-3; D is undetermined. Germline V lookup: CDR1 SGDLS, CDR2 YYNGEE. This CDR3 is built from 13 residues. The V end was cut by 2 bases, the J end by 4 bases, with 7 bases between. The CDR3 reads CASSVTQGNTIYF. In nucleotides, the CDR3 is TGTGCCAGCAGCGTTACGCAGGGAAACACCATATATTTT.

This chain uses TRBV10-3 with TRBJ1-4; maybe TRBD1 (5 bases). This CDR3 is built from 14 residues. The V gene lost 7 bases and the J gene lost 1 base, with 10 bases spanning the gap. Germline CDR1 and CDR2: ENHRY and SYGVKD. CDR3 region: CAIKAQGTNEKLFF. The DNA for the CDR3 is TGTGCCATCAAAGCCCAGGGAACTAATGAAAAACTGTTTTTT.

The chain links TRBV5-1 to TRBJ2-1; D might be TRBD1 (5 bases). Germline CDR1 SGHRS, CDR2 YFSETQ. V gave up 0 bases and J gave up 7 bases, with 20 bases separating them. CDR3 size: 17 residues. This chain's CDR3 is CASSLAPQGANGNEQFF. For the CDR3, the DNA is TGCGCCAGCAGCTTGGCCCCACAAGGGGCTAATGGTAATGAGCAGTTCTTC.

The V and J genes are TRBV10-3 and TRBJ1-6; D not certain. Germline lookup yields CDR1 ENHRY and CDR2 SYGVKD. Trimming left V 10 bases short and J 7 bases short, with 20 bases between. CDR3 length equals 15 residues. In nucleotides, the CDR3 is TGTGCCACCCAATACGAAGGCGGCCTAAATTCACCCCTCCACTTT. Its translation is CATQYEGGLNSPLHF.

This clone came up many times. V usage is TRBV9 and J usage is TRBJ1-2, with 7 bases aligning to TRBD1. CDR1 SGDLS and CDR2 YYNGEE come from the germline V gene. V lost 4 bases to trimming and J lost 7 bases; unmatched junction nucleotides: 7. The CDR3 length is 13 residues. The CDR3 spells CASSTGQVRGYTF. CDR3 nucleotides: TGTGCCAGCAGCACCGGACAGGTGCGTGGCTACACCTTC.

The V and J genes are TRBV3-1 (or the pseudogene TRBV3-2) and TRBJ2-1; 7 bases line up with TRBD1. The junction had 7 bases not matched to a gene; V was cut back by 3 bases and J by 8 bases. The CDR3 has 14 residues. The germline gives CDR1 LGHDT, CDR2 YNNKEL (reference sequence). CDR3 bases: TGTGCCAGCAGCCAGAAGACAGGGTTTGATGAGCAGTTCTTC. Its translation is CASSQKTGFDEQFF.